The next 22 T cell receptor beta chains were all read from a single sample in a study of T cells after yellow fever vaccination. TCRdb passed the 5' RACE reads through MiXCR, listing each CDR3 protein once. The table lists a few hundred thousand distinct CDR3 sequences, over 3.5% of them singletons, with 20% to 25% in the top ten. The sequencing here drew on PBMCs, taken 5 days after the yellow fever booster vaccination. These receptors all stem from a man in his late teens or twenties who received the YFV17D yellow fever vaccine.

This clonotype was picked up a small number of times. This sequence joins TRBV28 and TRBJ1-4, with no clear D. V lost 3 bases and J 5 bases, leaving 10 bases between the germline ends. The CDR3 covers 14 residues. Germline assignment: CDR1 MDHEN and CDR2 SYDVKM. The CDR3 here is CASSFATANEKLFF. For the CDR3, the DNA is TGTGCCAGCAGTTTCGCGACGGCCAATGAAAAACTGTTTTTT.

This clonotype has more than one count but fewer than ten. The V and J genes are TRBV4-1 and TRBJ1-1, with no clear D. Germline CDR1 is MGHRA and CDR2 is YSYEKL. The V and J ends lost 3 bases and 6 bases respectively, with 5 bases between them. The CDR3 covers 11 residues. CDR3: CASSQTSEAFF. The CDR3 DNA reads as TGCGCCAGCAGCCAGACCTCTGAAGCTTTCTTT.

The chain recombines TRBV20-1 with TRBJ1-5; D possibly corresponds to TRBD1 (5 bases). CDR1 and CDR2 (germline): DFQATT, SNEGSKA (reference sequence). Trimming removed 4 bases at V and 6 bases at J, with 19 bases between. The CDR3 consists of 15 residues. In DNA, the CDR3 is TGCAGTGCTATACGGGGGACCCGGGCAGGTCAGCCCCAGCATTTT. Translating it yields CSAIRGTRAGQPQHF.

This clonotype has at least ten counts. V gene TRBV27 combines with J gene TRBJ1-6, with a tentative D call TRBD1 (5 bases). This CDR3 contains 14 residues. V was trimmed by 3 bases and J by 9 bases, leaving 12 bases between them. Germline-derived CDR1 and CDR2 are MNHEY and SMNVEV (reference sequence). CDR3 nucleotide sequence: TGTGCCAGCAGTTTTCACCGGGGGAGTTCACCCCTCCACTTT. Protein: CASSFHRGSSPLHF.

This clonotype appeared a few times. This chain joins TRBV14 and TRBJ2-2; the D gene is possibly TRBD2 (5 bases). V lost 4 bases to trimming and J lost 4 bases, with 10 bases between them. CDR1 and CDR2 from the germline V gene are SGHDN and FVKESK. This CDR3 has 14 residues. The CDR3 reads CASSPPAVTGELFF. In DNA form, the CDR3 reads TGTGCCAGCAGCCCCCCAGCGGTCACCGGGGAGCTGTTTTTT. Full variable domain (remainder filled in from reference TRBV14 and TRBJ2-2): EAGVTQFPSHSVIEKGQTVTLRCDPISGHDNLYWYRRVMGKEIKFLLHFVKESKQDESGMPNNRFLAERTGGTYSTLKVQPAELEDSGVYFCASSPPAVTGELFFGEGSRLTVL.

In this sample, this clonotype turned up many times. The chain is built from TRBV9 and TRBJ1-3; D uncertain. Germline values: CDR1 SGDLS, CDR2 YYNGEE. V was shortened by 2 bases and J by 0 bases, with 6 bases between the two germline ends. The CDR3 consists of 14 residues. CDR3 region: CASSVTTSGNTIYF. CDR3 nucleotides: TGTGCCAGCAGCGTGACAACCTCTGGAAACACCATATATTTT.

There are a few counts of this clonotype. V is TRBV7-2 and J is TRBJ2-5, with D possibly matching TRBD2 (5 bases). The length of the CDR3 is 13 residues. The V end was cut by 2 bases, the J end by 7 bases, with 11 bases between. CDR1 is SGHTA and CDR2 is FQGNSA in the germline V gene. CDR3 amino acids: CASSLLESGTQYF. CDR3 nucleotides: TGTGCCAGCAGCTTACTAGAAAGCGGGACCCAGTACTTC.

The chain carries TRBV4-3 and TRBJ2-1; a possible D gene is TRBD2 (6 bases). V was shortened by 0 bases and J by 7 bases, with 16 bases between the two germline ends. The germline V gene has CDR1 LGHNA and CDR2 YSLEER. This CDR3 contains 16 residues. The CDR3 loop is CASSQDIGPGRNEQFF. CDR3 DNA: TGCGCCAGCAGCCAAGATATAGGGCCAGGGAGGAATGAGCAGTTCTTC.

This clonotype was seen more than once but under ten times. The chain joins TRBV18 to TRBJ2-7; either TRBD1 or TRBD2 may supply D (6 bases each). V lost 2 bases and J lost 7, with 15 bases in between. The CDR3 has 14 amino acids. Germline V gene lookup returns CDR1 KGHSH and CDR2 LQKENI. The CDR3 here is CASSPGRGRREQYF. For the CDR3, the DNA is TGTGCCAGCTCACCAGGCCGGGGGCGACGGGAGCAGTACTTC. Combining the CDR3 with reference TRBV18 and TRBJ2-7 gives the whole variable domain NAGVMQNPRHLVRRRGQEARLRCSPMKGHSHVYWYRQLPEEGLKFMVYLQKENIIDESGMPKERFSAEFPKEGPSILRIQQVVRGDSAAYFCASSPGRGRREQYFGPGTRLTVT.

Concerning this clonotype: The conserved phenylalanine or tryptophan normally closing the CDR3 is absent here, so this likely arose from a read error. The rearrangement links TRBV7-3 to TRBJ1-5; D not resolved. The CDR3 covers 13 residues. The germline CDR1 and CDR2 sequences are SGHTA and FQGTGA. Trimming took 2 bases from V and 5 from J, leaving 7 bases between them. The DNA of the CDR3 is TGTGCCAGCAGCTTAGAGCGAGATCAGCCCCAGCATCTT. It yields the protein CASSLERDQPQHL.

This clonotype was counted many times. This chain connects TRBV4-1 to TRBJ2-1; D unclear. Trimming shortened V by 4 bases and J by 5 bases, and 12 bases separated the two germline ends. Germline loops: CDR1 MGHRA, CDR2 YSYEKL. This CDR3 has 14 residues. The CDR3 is CASSPRRTDNEQFF. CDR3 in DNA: TGCGCCAGCAGCCCACGCCGGACCGACAATGAGCAGTTCTTC.

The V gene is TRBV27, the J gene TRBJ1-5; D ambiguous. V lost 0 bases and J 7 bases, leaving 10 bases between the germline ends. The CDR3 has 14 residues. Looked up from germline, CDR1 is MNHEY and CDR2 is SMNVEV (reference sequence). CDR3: CASSLSGSQQPQHF. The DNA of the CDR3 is TGTGCCAGCAGTTTATCAGGGTCGCAGCAGCCCCAGCATTTT.

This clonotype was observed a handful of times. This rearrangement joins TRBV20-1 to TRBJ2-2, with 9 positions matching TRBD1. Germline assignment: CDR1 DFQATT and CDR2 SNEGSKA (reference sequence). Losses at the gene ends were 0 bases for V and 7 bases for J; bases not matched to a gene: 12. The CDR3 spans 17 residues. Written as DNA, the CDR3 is TGCAGTGCTAGAGATGGATCAGGACAGGGGATCGGCGGGGAGCTGTTTTTT. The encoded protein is CSARDGSGQGIGGELFF.

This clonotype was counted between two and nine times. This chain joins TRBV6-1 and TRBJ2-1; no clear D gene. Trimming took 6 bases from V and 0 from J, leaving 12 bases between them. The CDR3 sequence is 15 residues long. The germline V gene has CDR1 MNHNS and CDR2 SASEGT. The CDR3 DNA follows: TGTGCCAGCAGCACTGGACCAAGCTCCTACAATGAGCAGTTCTTC. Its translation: CASSTGPSSYNEQFF.

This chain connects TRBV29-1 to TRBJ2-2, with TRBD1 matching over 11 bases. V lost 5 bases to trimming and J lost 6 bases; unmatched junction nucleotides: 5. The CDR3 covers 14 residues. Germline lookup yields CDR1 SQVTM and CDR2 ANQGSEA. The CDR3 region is CSVPGTGGAGELFF. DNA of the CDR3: TGCAGCGTTCCCGGGACAGGGGGAGCCGGGGAGCTGTTTTTT.

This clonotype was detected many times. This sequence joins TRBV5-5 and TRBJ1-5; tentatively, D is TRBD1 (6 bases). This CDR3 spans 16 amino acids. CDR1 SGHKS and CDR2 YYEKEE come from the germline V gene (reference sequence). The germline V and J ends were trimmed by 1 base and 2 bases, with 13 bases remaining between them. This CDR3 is CASSLSMAGGNQPQHF. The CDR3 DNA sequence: TGTGCCAGCAGCTTGAGTATGGCAGGGGGCAATCAGCCCCAGCATTTT.

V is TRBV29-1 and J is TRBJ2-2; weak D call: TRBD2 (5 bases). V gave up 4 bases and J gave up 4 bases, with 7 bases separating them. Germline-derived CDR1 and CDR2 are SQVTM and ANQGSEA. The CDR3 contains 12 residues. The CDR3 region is CSVVRGTGELFF. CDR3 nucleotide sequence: TGCAGCGTTGTTCGGGGCACCGGGGAGCTGTTTTTT.

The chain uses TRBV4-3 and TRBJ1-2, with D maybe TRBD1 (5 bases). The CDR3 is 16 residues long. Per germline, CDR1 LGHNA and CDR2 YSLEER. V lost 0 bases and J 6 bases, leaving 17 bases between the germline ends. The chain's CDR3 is CASSQEPAGRFHGYTF. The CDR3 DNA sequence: TGCGCCAGCAGCCAAGAACCGGCAGGGCGGTTTCATGGCTACACCTTC.

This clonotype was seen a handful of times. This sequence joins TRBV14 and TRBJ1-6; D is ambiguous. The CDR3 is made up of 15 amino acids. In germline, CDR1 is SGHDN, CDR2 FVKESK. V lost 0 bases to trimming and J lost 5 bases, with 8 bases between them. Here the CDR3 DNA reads TGTGCCAGCAGCCAAGACTGGCAGAATAATTCACCCCTCCACTTT. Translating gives CASSQDWQNNSPLHF.

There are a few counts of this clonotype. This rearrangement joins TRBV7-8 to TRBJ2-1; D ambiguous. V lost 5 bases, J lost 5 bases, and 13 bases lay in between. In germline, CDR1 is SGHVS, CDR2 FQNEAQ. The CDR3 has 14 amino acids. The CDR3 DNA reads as TGTGCCAGCAGCCCCAAGAACGGCCACAATGAGCAGTTCTTC. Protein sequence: CASSPKNGHNEQFF.

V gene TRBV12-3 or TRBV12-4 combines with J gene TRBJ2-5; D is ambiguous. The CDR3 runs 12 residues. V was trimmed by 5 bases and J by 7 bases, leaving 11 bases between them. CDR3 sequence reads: CASSRATPTQYF. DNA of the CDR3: TGTGCCAGCAGTCGGGCCACGCCGACCCAGTACTTC.

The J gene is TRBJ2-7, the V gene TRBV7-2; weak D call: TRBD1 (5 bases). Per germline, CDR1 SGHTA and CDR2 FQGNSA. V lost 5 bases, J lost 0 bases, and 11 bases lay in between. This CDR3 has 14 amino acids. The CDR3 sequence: CASSPTQVSYEQYV. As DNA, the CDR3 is TGTGCCAGCAGCCCAACACAGGTCTCCTACGAGCAGTACGTC.